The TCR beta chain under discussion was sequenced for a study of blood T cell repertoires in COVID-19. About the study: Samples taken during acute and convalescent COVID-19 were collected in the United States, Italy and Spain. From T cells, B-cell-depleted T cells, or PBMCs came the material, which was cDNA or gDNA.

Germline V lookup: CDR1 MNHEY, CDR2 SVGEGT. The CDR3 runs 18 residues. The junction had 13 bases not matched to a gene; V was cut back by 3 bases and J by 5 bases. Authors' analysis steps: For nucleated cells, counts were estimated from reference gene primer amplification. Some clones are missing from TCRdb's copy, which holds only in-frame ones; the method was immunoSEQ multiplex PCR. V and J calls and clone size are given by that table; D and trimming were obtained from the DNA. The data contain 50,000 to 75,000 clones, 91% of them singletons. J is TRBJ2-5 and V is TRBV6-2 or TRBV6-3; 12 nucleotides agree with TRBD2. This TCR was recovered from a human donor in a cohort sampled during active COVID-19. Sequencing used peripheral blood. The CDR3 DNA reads TGTGCCAGCAGTTATCGTCTAGCGGGAGGGCCGGGACAGGAGACCCAGTACTTC. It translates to CASSYRLAGGPGQETQYF.